This T cell receptor beta chain was sequenced in a study of PD-L1 blockade in urothelial cancer. Produced via immunoSEQ multiplex PCR; TCRdb's table is partial and in-frame only. The sample lists about 110,000 clones; around 85% were seen once. With V trimmed by 4 bases and J by 5 bases, 6 bases remained unmatched. CDR3 length: 14 amino acids. CDR1 and CDR2 from the germline V gene are MDHEN and SYDVKM. This material consisted of PBMCs, taken around atezolizumab (anti-PD-L1) treatment. This TCR was recovered from a middle-aged man with urothelial cancer. The chain employs TRBV28 and TRBJ2-5; TRBD1 agrees at 8 bases. CDR3 coding DNA: TGTGCCAGCAGTTCCCGGACAGGGAGGGAGACCCAGTACTTC. Residues: CASSSRTGRETQYF.